These T cell receptor beta chains were read from a single sample in a study of T-cell reconstitution after alpha-beta-depleted transplantation in children. In TCRdb, the PCR reads were re-called with MiXCR into one record per CDR3 protein. This repertoire shows hundreds of thousands of distinct CDR3 sequences, under 30% found once; its top ten account for roughly 2.6%. Sequencing used PBMCs, obtained before TCRalphabeta/CD19-depleted stem cell transplant. These receptors came from a girl aged 2 to 9 with Fanconi anemia, due to receive a stem cell transplant. The CDR3 runs from the conserved cysteine through the conserved F or W. The D gene is left open where the match is weak. Expanded clones get a size class; other rows say once, few or many, or leave the size out.

clone_size: -
v_call: TRBV10-3
d_call: -
j_call: TRBJ2-1
cdr3_aa: CAISEAVAQYHEQFF
cdr3_nt: TGTGCCATCAGTGAAGCAGTGGCTCAATATCATGAGCAGTTCTTC

clone_size: -
v_call: TRBV21-1
d_call: -
j_call: TRBJ1-2
cdr3_aa: CASSPRGQVYGYTF
cdr3_nt: TGTGCCAGCAGCCCCCGCGGACAGGTCTATGGCTACACCTTC

clone_size: many
v_call: TRBV20-1
d_call: TRBD1
j_call: TRBJ2-4
cdr3_aa: CSALQGWAKNIQYF
cdr3_nt: TGCAGTGCTTTACAGGGGTGGGCCAAAAACATTCAGTACTTC

clone_size: many
v_call: TRBV7-2
d_call: -
j_call: TRBJ2-3
cdr3_aa: CASSFYGGGDLTDTQYF
cdr3_nt: TGTGCCAGCAGCTTCTACGGGGGTGGCGATCTCACAGATACGCAGTATTTT

clone_size: many
v_call: TRBV29-1
d_call: -
j_call: TRBJ2-5
cdr3_aa: CSVDPAGDETQYF
cdr3_nt: TGCAGCGTTGATCCGGCCGGGGATGAGACCCAGTACTTC

clone_size: few
v_call: TRBV7-9
d_call: -
j_call: TRBJ2-7
cdr3_aa: CASSPNRGYEQYF
cdr3_nt: TGTGCCAGCAGTCCCAACCGGGGATACGAGCAGTACTTC

clone_size: many
v_call: TRBV7-2
d_call: -
j_call: TRBJ2-3
cdr3_aa: CASSSLASFTDTQYF
cdr3_nt: TGTGCCAGCAGCTCACTAGCATCGTTTACAGATACGCAGTATTTT

clone_size: -
v_call: TRBV18
d_call: TRBD2
j_call: TRBJ2-1
cdr3_aa: CASSPGTSNEQFF
cdr3_nt: TGTGCCAGCTCACCAGGGACTAGCAATGAGCAGTTCTTC

clone_size: -
v_call: TRBV29-1
d_call: -
j_call: TRBJ2-2
cdr3_aa: CSVGLAIRAGELFF
cdr3_nt: TGCAGCGTTGGGCTAGCGATTAGGGCCGGGGAGCTGTTTTTT

clone_size: many
v_call: TRBV7-3
d_call: -
j_call: TRBJ2-2
cdr3_aa: CASSLTFEGQAGELFF
cdr3_nt: TGTGCCAGCAGCTTAACGTTTGAGGGGCAGGCCGGGGAGCTGTTTTTT

clone_size: -
v_call: TRBV18
d_call: -
j_call: TRBJ2-5
cdr3_aa: CASSPRPQETQYF
cdr3_nt: TGTGCCAGCTCACCCCGGCCCCAAGAGACCCAGTACTTC

clone_size: many
v_call: TRBV20-1
d_call: TRBD2
j_call: TRBJ2-3
cdr3_aa: CSAERGASTDTQYF
cdr3_nt: TGCAGTGCGGAGCGGGGAGCCAGCACAGATACGCAGTATTTT

clone_size: many
v_call: TRBV29-1
d_call: -
j_call: TRBJ2-7
cdr3_aa: CSASAGGREQHF
cdr3_nt: TGCAGCGCGTCGGCAGGGGGGAGAGAGCAGCACTTC

clone_size: many
v_call: TRBV6-5
d_call: -
j_call: TRBJ2-3
cdr3_aa: CASSYFGEGTDTQYF
cdr3_nt: TGTGCCAGCAGTTATTTTGGTGAGGGGACAGATACGCAGTATTTT

clone_size: -
v_call: TRBV19
d_call: TRBD1
j_call: TRBJ2-1
cdr3_aa: CASSARRTGFQFF
cdr3_nt: TGTGCCAGTAGTGCACGACGGACAGGCTTCCAGTTCTTC

clone_size: many
v_call: TRBV6-6
d_call: -
j_call: TRBJ2-7
cdr3_aa: CASGVRVYEQYF
cdr3_nt: TGTGCCAGCGGGGTCAGGGTCTACGAGCAGTACTTC

clone_size: few
v_call: TRBV29-1
d_call: -
j_call: TRBJ2-7
cdr3_aa: CSVEGGREQYF
cdr3_nt: TGCAGCGTTGAAGGAGGGCGCGAGCAGTACTTC

clone_size: many
v_call: TRBV7-6
d_call: TRBD2
j_call: TRBJ2-7
cdr3_aa: CASSLTFSGGYEQYF
cdr3_nt: TGTGCCAGCAGCCTCACCTTTAGCGGGGGGTACGAGCAGTACTTC

clone_size: -
v_call: TRBV5-1
d_call: -
j_call: TRBJ2-3
cdr3_aa: CASSLDQVKGTQYF
cdr3_nt: TGCGCCAGCAGCTTGGACCAGGTGAAAGGTACGCAGTATTTT

clone_size: -
v_call: TRBV2
d_call: TRBD1
j_call: TRBJ2-7
cdr3_aa: CASSWAVRGLLTYEQYF
cdr3_nt: TGTGCCAGCAGTTGGGCTGTCAGGGGGCTTTTGACCTACGAGCAGTACTTC

clone_size: few
v_call: TRBV28
d_call: TRBD1
j_call: TRBJ2-7
cdr3_aa: CASSSPTDRVGMDF
cdr3_nt: TGTGCCAGCAGTTCCCCCACGGACAGGGTGGGCATGGACTTC

clone_size: few
v_call: TRBV28
d_call: TRBD2
j_call: TRBJ2-1
cdr3_aa: CASSLPGTSGRNEQFF
cdr3_nt: TGTGCCAGCAGTTTACCCGGGACTAGCGGGAGAAATGAGCAGTTCTTC